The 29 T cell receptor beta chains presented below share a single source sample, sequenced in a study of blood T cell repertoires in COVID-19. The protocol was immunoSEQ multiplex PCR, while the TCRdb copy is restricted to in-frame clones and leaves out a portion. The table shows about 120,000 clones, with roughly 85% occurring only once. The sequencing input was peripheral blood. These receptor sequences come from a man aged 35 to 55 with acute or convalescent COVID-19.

DNA of the CDR3: TGTGCCAGCAGCTTAGGGCAGGGGGCGCCCACTGAAGCTTTCTTT. This codes for CASSLGQGAPTEAFF. The V gene is TRBV7-9, the J gene TRBJ1-1, with 8 bases lining up with TRBD1. Germline CDR1 and CDR2: SEHNR and FQNEAQ (reference sequence). Unmatched junction bases numbered 5, after V lost 1 base and J lost 4 bases. The CDR3 is made up of 15 amino acids.

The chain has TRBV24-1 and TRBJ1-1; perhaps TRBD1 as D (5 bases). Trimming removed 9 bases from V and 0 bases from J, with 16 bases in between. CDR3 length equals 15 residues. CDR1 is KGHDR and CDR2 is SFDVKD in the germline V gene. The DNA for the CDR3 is TGTGCCACCCGACCGGGACTGAGCATGAACACTGAAGCTTTCTTT. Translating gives CATRPGLSMNTEAFF.

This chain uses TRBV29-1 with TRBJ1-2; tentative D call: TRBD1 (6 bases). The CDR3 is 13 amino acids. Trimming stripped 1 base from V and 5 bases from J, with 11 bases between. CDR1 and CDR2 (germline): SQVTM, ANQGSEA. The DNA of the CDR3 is TGCAGCGTTGAAGTTGGCCAGGGGTATGGCTACACCTTC. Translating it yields CSVEVGQGYGYTF.

The CDR3 sequence: CASSLLVVLAGVRGSYNEQFF. Here the CDR3 DNA reads TGTGCCAGCAGCTTATTAGTCGTGCTAGCGGGGGTGAGGGGCTCCTACAATGAGCAGTTCTTC. This chain links TRBV7-3 with TRBJ2-1; 10 bases are shared with TRBD2. V trimming: 2 bases; J trimming: 0 bases; junction bases outside the gene matches: 16. CDR1 and CDR2 (germline): SGHTA, FQGTGA. This CDR3 has 21 residues. Full variable domain (remainder filled in from reference TRBV7-3 and TRBJ2-1): GAGVSQTPSNKVTEKGKYVELRCDPISGHTALYWYRQSLGQGPEFLIYFQGTGAADDSGLPNDRFFAVRPEGSVSTLKIQRTERGDSAVYLCASSLLVVLAGVRGSYNEQFFGPGTRLTVL.

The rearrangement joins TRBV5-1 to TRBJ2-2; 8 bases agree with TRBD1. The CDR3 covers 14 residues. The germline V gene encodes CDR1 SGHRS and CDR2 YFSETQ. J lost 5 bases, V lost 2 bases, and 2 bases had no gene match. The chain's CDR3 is CASSLGQGTGELFF. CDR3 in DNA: TGCGCCAGCAGCTTAGGACAGGGTACCGGGGAGCTGTTTTTT.

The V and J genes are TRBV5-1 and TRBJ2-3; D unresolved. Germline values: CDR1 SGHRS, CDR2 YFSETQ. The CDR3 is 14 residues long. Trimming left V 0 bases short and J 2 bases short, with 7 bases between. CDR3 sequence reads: CASSLAENTDTQYF. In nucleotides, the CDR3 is TGCGCCAGCAGCTTGGCAGAAAACACAGATACGCAGTATTTT. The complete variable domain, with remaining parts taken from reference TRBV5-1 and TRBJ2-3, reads KAGVTQTPRYLIKTRGQQVTLSCSPISGHRSVSWYQQTPGQGLQFLFEYFSETQRNKGNFPGRFSGRQFSNSRSEMNVSTLELGDSALYLCASSLAENTDTQYFGPGTRLTVL.

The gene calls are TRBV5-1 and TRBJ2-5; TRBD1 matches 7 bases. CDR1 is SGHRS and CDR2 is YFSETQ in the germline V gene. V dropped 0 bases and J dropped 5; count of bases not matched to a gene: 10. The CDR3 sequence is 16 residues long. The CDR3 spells CASSLAPTGVGETQYF. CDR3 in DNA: TGCGCCAGCAGCTTGGCTCCTACAGGGGTGGGGGAGACCCAGTACTTC.

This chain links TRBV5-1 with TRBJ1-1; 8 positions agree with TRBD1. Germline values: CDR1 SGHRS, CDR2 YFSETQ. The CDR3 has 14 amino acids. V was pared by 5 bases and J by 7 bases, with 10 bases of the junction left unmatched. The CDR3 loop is CASSSSGTGYEAFF. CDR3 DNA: TGCGCCAGCAGTTCCTCCGGGACAGGTTATGAAGCTTTCTTT.

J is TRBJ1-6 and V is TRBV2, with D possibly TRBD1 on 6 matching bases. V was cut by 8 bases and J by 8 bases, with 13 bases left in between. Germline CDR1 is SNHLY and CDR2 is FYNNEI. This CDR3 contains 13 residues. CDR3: CASERDNHSPLHF. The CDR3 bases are TGTGCCAGCGAGCGGGACAACCATTCACCCCTCCACTTT. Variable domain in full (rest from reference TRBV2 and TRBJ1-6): EPEVTQTPSHQVTQMGQEVILRCVPISNHLYFYWYRQILGQKVEFLVSFYNNEISEKSEIFDDQFSVERPDGSNFTLKIRSTKLEDSAMYFCASERDNHSPLHFGNGTRLTVT.

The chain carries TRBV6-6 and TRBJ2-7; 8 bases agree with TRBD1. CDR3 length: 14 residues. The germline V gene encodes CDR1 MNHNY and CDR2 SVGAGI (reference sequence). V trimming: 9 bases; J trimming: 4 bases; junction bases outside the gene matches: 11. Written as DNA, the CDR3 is TGTGCCAGTGCAGGGGGCGGACCAGGGTACGAGCAGTACTTC. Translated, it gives CASAGGGPGYEQYF.

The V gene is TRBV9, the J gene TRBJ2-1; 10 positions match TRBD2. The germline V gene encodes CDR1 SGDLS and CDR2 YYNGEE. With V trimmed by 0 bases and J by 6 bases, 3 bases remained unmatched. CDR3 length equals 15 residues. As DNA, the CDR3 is TGTGCCAGCAGCGTAGGGCTAGCGGGGGCCAATGAGCAGTTCTTC. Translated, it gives CASSVGLAGANEQFF. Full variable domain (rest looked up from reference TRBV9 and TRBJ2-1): DSGVTQTPKHLITATGQRVTLRCSPRSGDLSVYWYQQSLDQGLQFLIQYYNGEERAKGNILERFSAQQFPDLHSELNLSSLELGDSALYFCASSVGLAGANEQFFGPGTRLTVL.

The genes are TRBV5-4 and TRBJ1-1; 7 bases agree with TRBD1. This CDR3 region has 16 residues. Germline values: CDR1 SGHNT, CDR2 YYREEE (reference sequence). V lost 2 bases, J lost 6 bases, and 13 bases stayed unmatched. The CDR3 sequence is CASSLNVGQSNPEAFF. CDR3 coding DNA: TGTGCCAGCAGCTTAAATGTGGGACAGAGTAACCCTGAAGCTTTCTTT. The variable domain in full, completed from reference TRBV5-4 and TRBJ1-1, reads ETGVTQSPTHLIKTRGQQVTLRCSSQSGHNTVSWYQQALGQGPQFIFQYYREEENGRGNFPPRFSGLQFPNYSSELNVNALELDDSALYLCASSLNVGQSNPEAFFGQGTRLTVV.

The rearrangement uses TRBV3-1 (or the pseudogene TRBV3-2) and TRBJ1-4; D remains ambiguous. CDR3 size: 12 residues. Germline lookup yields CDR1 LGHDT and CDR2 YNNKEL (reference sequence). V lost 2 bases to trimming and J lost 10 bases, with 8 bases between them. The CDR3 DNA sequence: TGTGCCAGCAGCCAACTAGGAGGAAAACTGTTTTTT. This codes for CASSQLGGKLFF.

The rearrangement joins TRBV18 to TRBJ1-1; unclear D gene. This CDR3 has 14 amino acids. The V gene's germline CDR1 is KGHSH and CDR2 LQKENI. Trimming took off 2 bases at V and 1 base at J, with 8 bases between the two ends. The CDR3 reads CASSPSRSNTEAFF. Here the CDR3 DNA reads TGTGCCAGCTCACCATCCAGGTCGAACACTGAAGCTTTCTTT.

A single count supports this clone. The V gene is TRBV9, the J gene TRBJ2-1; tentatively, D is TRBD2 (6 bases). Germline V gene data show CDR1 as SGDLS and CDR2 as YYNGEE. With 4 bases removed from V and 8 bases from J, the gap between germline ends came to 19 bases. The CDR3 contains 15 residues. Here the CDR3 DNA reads TGTGCCAGCAGCCCGTCATTCGCGGGGCACGATGAGCAGTTCTTC. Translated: CASSPSFAGHDEQFF.

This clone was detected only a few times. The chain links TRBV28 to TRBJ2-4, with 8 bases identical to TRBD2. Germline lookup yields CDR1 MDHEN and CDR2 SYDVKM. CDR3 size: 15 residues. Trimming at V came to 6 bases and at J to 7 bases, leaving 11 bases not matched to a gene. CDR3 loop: CASSPTSGVGNIQYF. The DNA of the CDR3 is TGTGCCAGCAGCCCTACTAGCGGCGTCGGGAACATTCAGTACTTC.

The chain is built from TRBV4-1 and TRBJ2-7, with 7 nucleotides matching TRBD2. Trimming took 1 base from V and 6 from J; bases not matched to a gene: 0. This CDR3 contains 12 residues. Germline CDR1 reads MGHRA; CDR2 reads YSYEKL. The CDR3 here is CASSQVAGEQYF. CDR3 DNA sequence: TGCGCCAGCAGCCAAGTAGCGGGCGAGCAGTACTTC.

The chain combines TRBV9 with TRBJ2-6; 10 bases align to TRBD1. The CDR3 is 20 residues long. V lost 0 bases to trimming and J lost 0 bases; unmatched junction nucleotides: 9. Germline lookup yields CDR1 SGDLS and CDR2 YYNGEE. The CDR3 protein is CASSVGDGRTGGSGANVLTF. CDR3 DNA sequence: TGTGCCAGCAGCGTAGGTGACGGGAGGACAGGGGGCTCTGGGGCCAACGTCCTGACTTTC. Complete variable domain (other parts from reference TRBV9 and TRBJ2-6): DSGVTQTPKHLITATGQRVTLRCSPRSGDLSVYWYQQSLDQGLQFLIQYYNGEERAKGNILERFSAQQFPDLHSELNLSSLELGDSALYFCASSVGDGRTGGSGANVLTFGAGSRLTVL.

The DNA for the CDR3 is TGCGCCAGCAGCCCAGATGATCTGACAGGGGGGCGGGAAGCACCCCTCCACTTT. Encoded protein: CASSPDDLTGGREAPLHF. V usage is TRBV4-3 and J usage is TRBJ1-6, with 9 nucleotides matching TRBD1. The germline CDR1 and CDR2 sequences are LGHNA and YSLEER. V was pared by 4 bases and J by 11 bases, with 18 bases of the junction left unmatched. The CDR3 spans 18 residues.

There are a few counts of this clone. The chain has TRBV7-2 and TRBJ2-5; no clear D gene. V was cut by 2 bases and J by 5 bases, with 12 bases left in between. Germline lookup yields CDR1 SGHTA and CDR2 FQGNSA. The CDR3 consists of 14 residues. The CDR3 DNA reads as TGTGCCAGCAGCTTACCGGGTTTTAGGGAGACCCAGTACTTC. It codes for CASSLPGFRETQYF.

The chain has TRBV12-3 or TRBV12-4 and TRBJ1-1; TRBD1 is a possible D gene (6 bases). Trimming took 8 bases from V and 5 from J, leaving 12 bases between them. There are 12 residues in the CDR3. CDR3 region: CASGQGKTEAFF. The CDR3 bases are TGTGCCAGCGGTCAGGGGAAGACTGAAGCTTTCTTT.

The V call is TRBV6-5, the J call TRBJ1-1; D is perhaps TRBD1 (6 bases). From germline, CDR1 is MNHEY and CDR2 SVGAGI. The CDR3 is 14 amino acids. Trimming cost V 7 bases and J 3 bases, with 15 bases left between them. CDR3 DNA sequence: TGTGCCAGCAAAAACAGGGATTTGGACACTGAAGCTTTCTTT. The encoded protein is CASKNRDLDTEAFF.

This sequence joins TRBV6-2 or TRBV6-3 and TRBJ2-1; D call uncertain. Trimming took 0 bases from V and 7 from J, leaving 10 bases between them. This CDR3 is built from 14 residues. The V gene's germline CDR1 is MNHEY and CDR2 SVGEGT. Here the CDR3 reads CASSYSTAENEQFF. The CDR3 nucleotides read TGTGCCAGCAGTTACTCTACGGCGGAGAATGAGCAGTTCTTC.

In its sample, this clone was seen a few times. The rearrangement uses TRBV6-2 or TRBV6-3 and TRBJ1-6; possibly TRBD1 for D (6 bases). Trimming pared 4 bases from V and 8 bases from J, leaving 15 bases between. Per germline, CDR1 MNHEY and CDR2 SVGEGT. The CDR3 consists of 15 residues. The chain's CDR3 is CASSFTGEGDSPLHF. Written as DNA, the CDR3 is TGTGCCAGCAGTTTCACAGGTGAGGGGGATTCACCCCTCCACTTT.

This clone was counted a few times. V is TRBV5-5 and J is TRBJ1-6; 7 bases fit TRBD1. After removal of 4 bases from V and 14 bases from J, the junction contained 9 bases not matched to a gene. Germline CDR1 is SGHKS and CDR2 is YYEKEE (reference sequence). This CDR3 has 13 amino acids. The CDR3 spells CASSLQGGDSLHF. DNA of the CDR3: TGTGCCAGCAGCCTTCAGGGGGGCGATTCCCTCCACTTT.

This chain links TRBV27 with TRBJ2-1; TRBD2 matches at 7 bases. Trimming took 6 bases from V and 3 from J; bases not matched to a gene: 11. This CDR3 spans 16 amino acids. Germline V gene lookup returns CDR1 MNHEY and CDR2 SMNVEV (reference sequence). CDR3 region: CASSLYSGGYYNEQFF. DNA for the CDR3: TGTGCCAGCAGCCTCTACTCGGGGGGATACTACAATGAGCAGTTCTTC.

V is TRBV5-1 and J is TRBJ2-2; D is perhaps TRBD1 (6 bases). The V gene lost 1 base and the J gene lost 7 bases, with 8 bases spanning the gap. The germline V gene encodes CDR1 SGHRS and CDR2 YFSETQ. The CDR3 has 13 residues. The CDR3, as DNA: TGCGCCAGCAGCTTGACAGGGCTCGGGGAGCTGTTTTTT. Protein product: CASSLTGLGELFF.

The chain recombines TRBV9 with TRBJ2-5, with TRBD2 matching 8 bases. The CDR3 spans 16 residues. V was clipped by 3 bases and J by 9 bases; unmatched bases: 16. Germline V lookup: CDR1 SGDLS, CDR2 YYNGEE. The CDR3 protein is CASSGTTVAGGPAQYF. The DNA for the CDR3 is TGTGCCAGCAGCGGCACGACTGTGGCGGGGGGTCCGGCCCAGTACTTC.

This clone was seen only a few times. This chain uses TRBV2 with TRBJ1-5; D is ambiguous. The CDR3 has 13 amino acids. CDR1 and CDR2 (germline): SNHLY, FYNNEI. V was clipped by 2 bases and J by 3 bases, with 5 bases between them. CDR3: CASSESPNQPQHF. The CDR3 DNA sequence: TGTGCCAGCAGTGAATCTCCCAATCAGCCCCAGCATTTT.